What follows is one T cell receptor (beta chain) and its context. Its antigen remains unknown. The sample originates from a study of cytomegalovirus exposure and HLA in healthy donors. The wider study: Ancestry clustering placed around 80% of a few hundred genotyped donors in the Caucasian-associated cluster. Study-wide results and caveats: An Asian-associated ancestry cluster reportedly showed fewer N-insertions than the roughly 700-donor mean in a later analysis. Segments of the TCR beta V type were, in most cases, productive about 90% or about 30% of the time in an earlier analysis. Sequencing depth across donors, presence/absence analyses assumed, was roughly uniform.

With 60 Vbeta and 13 Jbeta primers, the PCR was carried out. Using immunoSEQ multiplex PCR, the repertoire was profiled, and TCRdb retains in-frame clones only, with some absent. The sample has more than 110,000 clones, around 76% seen once. Trimming left V 4 bases short and J 6 bases short, with 19 bases between. The CDR3 sequence is 15 residues long. Germline V gene data show CDR1 as SGHNT and CDR2 as YYREEE (reference sequence). This sequence originates from a male donor in good health and CMV-seronegative. Source material: PBMCs. The chain has TRBV5-4 and TRBJ1-1, with TRBD1 as a possible D gene (6 bases). This CDR3 is CASSLKRDMGAEAFF. The CDR3 nucleotides read TGTGCCAGCAGCCTAAAACGGGACATGGGCGCTGAAGCTTTCTTT.